The 8 T cell receptor beta chains below all came from one sample that was sequenced in a study of blood T cell repertoires in COVID-19. Some clones are missing from TCRdb's copy, which holds only in-frame ones; the method was immunoSEQ multiplex PCR. The data contain over 15,000 clones, 82% of them singletons. The sequenced material came from peripheral blood. These receptors were taken from a human donor in a cohort sampled during active COVID-19.

The chain links TRBV30 to TRBJ1-3; D is ambiguous. This CDR3 is 14 amino acids long. Per germline, CDR1 GTSNPN and CDR2 SVGIG (reference sequence). V was pared by 0 bases and J by 6 bases, with 12 bases between. For the CDR3, the DNA is TGTGCCTGGAGTGTGCGGGGTCCCCTAAACACCATATATTTT. Amino acids: CAWSVRGPLNTIYF.

The chain is built from TRBV19 and TRBJ1-5; 10 nucleotides match TRBD1. V gave up 9 bases and J gave up 3 bases; unmatched junction bases: 8. The V gene's germline CDR1 is LNHDA and CDR2 SQIVND (reference sequence). The CDR3 consists of 15 residues. The CDR3 region is CASLPGQGINQPQHF. In nucleotides, the CDR3 is TGTGCCAGCCTACCGGGACAGGGGATCAATCAGCCCCAGCATTTT.

This chain links TRBV7-9 with TRBJ2-7, with a tentative D call TRBD1 (5 bases). This CDR3 region has 15 residues. V was pared by 7 bases and J by 6 bases, with 22 bases between. CDR1 is SEHNR and CDR2 is FQNEAQ in the germline V gene (reference sequence). CDR3 bases: TGTGCCAGCACCCGCTTTATCCAGGGATCGGGCGAGCAGTACTTC. It codes for CASTRFIQGSGEQYF. The full variable domain, in which reference TRBV7-9 and TRBJ2-7 provide the parts outside the CDR3, is DTGVSQNPRHKITKRGQNVTFRCDPISEHNRLYWYRQTLGQGPEFLTYFQNEAQLEKSRLLSDRFSAERPKGSFSTLEIQRTEQGDSAMYLCASTRFIQGSGEQYFGPGTRLTVT.

This rearrangement joins TRBV5-4 to TRBJ2-5, with 13 bases fitting TRBD2. CDR3 size: 16 residues. Germline V CDR1 and CDR2: SGHNT, YYREEE (reference sequence). J gave up 1 base and V 0 bases, and 0 bases lay outside the gene matches. The chain's CDR3 is CASSLGLAGGQETQYF. Here the CDR3 DNA reads TGTGCCAGCAGCTTGGGACTAGCGGGAGGCCAAGAGACCCAGTACTTC.

This clone has just a few counts. V gene TRBV19 combines with J gene TRBJ1-2; weak D call: TRBD1 (6 bases). Trimming removed 5 bases from V and 2 bases from J, with 12 bases in between. Germline values: CDR1 LNHDA, CDR2 SQIVND (reference sequence). This CDR3 is 14 amino acids long. The CDR3 nucleotides read TGTGCCAGTAGTCACCTACAGGGAAACTATGGCTACACCTTC. Its translation is CASSHLQGNYGYTF. The full variable domain, completed using reference TRBV19 and TRBJ1-2, is DGGITQSPKYLFRKEGQNVTLSCEQNLNHDAMYWYRQDPGQGLRLIYYSQIVNDFQKGDIAEGYSVSREKKESFPLTVTSAQKNPTAFYLCASSHLQGNYGYTFGSGTRLTVV.

The chain combines TRBV28 with TRBJ2-6, with 9 positions matching TRBD1. The J segment lost 0 bases and the V segment lost 3 bases, leaving 6 bases of the junction unmatched. Per germline, CDR1 MDHEN and CDR2 SYDVKM. The CDR3 spans 18 residues. Written as DNA, the CDR3 is TGTGCCAGCAGTTTCCAGGGACAGGGATTCTCTGGGGCCAACGTCCTGACTTTC. This sequence encodes CASSFQGQGFSGANVLTF.

The chain joins TRBV19 to TRBJ2-7, with 10 positions matching TRBD1. The CDR3 is 15 residues long. Losses at the gene ends were 9 bases for V and 2 bases for J; bases not matched to a gene: 10. Per the germline V gene, CDR1 is LNHDA and CDR2 is SQIVND (reference sequence). The CDR3: CASRPQGQGAYEQYF. DNA of the CDR3: TGTGCCAGCCGACCCCAAGGACAGGGGGCCTACGAGCAGTACTTC.

This sequence joins TRBV10-3 and TRBJ2-7; 14 bases are a match to TRBD2. J gave up 3 bases and V 8 bases, and 0 bases lay outside the gene matches. The length of the CDR3 is 13 residues. CDR1 is ENHRY and CDR2 is SYGVKD in the germline V gene. The chain's CDR3 is CAIGLAGGYEQYF. CDR3 coding DNA: TGTGCCATCGGACTAGCGGGAGGCTACGAGCAGTACTTC.